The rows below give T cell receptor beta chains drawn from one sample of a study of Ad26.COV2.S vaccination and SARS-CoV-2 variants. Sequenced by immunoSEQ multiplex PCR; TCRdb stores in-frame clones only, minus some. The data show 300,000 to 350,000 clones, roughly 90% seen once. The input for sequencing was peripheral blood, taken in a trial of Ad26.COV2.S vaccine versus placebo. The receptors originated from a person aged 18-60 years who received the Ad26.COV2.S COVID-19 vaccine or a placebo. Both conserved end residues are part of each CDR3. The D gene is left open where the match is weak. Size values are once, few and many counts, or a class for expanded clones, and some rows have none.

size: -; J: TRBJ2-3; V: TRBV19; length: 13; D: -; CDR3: CASSIRRADTQYF; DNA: TGTGCCAGTAGTATCCGGCGCGCAGATACGCAGTATTTT
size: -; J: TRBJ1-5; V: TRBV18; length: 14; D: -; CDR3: CASSPADNNQPQHF; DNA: TGTGCCAGCTCACCAGCCGACAACAATCAGCCCCAGCATTTT
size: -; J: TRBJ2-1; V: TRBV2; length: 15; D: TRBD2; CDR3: CASSEIGLAADEQFF; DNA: TGTGCCAGCAGTGAAATCGGACTAGCGGCCGATGAGCAGTTCTTC
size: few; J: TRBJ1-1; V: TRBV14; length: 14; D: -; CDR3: CASNLQGANTEAFF; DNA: TGTGCCAGCAATCTTCAAGGAGCAAACACTGAAGCTTTCTTT
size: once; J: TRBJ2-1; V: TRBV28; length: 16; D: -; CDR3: CASSLAGPGGYNEQFF; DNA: TGTGCCAGCAGTTTAGCCGGACCAGGCGGGTATAATGAGCAGTTCTTC
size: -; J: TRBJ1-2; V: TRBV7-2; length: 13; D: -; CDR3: CASKAGRDYGYTF; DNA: TGTGCCAGCAAGGCGGGCAGGGACTATGGCTACACCTTC
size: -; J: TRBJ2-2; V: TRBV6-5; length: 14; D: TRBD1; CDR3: CASRKQGLTGELFF; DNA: TGTGCCAGCAGGAAACAGGGGTTGACCGGGGAGCTGTTTTTT
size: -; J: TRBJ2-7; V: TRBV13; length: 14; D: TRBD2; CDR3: CASSLNAGGYEQYF; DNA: TGTGCCAGCAGCTTAAATGCGGGGGGGTACGAGCAGTACTTC
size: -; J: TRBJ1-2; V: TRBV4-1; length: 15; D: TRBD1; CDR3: CASSQDRTGGIGYTF; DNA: TGCGCCAGCAGCCAAGATCGGACAGGGGGCATTGGCTACACCTTC
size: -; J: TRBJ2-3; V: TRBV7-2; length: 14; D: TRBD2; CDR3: CASSLIGLEDTQYF; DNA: TGTGCCAGCAGCTTAATAGGACTAGAGGATACGCAGTATTTT
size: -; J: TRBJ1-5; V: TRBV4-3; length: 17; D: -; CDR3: CASSQELTGDSNQPQHF; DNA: TGCGCCAGCAGCCAAGAACTAACAGGAGATAGCAATCAGCCCCAGCATTTT
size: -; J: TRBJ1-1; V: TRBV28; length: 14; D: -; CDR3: CASSLWLRDGEAFF; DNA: TGTGCCAGCAGTTTATGGCTCCGGGACGGTGAAGCTTTCTTT
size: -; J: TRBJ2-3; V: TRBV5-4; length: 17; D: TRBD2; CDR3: CASSPGPGTSPSDTQYF; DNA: TGTGCCAGCAGCCCTGGCCCAGGGACTAGCCCCTCAGATACGCAGTATTTT